This T cell receptor beta chain is from a study of CD4 T cells in relation to SARS-CoV-2 and coronaviruses. Across the study: Controls used an HIV-1 Nef peptide pool or no peptide. Study-wide points: Crossreactive clones expanded significantly less to SARS-CoV-2 than monoreactive clones.

About this clone itself: Its antigen is not identified.

Unexposed donor CD4+ T cells date from about 2011-2019, before the COVID-19 pandemic. After ten to eleven days of culture, CD4+ T cells were isolated. Cells permitting, SARS-CoV-2 S/N and four cold-coronavirus spikes were tested on unexposed-donor CD4+ T cells. Only in-frame clones appear in the TCRdb table, and some are missing; sequencing was by immunoSEQ multiplex PCR. The table has 25,000 to 35,000 clones, approximately 75% seen once. Sequencing used CD4+ T cells from PBMCs, cultured in vitro. The origin of this receptor is a human donor in good health.

CDR3 coding DNA: TGTGCCAGCAGCCTCACTTGGGAGCAGTACTTC. Translation: CASSLTWEQYF. The chain recombines TRBV12-3 or TRBV12-4 with TRBJ2-7; no definite D call. With 6 bases removed from V and 7 bases from J, the gap between germline ends came to 10 bases. The CDR3 totals 11 residues.